These 22 T cell receptor beta chains were all obtained from the same sample, sequenced in a study of CD8 T cells in ankylosing spondylitis (dated by TCRdb to the late 2010s). The library was made by 5' RACE. The sequencing machine was an Illumina HiSeq 2500. TCRdb cleaned the public reads at Q25 with fastp, built clones with MiXCR and kept in-frame beta chains. Rows with a matching CDR3 protein are joined into one entry that keeps the most common DNA and genes. The sample yields 150,000 to 200,000 distinct CDR3 sequences; under 14% were counted once. The ten largest clones capture almost 30% of the sample. Sequences were obtained from blood, either unsorted or a sorted T cell fraction (not recorded which). Receptors were obtained from a male donor with ankylosing spondylitis or in good health (not recorded which).

The J gene is TRBJ1-5, the V gene TRBV15, with D possibly matching TRBD1 (5 bases). Germline V gene data show CDR1 as LNHNV and CDR2 as YYDKDF (reference sequence). V was shortened by 1 base and J by 4 bases, with 14 bases between the two germline ends. This CDR3 comprises 16 residues. The CDR3 sequence: CATSRGLGTDNQPQHF. In DNA form, the CDR3 reads TGTGCCACCAGCAGAGGATTGGGGACGGATAATCAGCCCCAGCATTTT.

This clonotype showed up many times. This sequence joins TRBV29-1 and TRBJ1-1; D gene ambiguous. Germline assignment: CDR1 SQVTM and CDR2 ANQGSEA. Trimming stripped 7 bases from V and 6 bases from J, with 18 bases between. CDR3 size: 13 residues. For the CDR3, the DNA is TGCAGCGGTTTTCAACTGGTAGACTCTGAAGCTTTCTTT. It specifies CSGFQLVDSEAFF.

This clonotype was recorded at least ten times. The chain uses TRBV5-1 and TRBJ1-6; 7 bases are shared with TRBD1. The CDR3 extends over 16 amino acids. The V gene's germline CDR1 is SGHRS and CDR2 YFSETQ. J lost 9 bases, V lost 3 bases, and 12 bases had no gene match. CDR3 coding DNA: TGCGCCAGCAGCTCGCGACAGGGTAACGTTCGTTCACCCCTCCACTTT. This translates into CASSSRQGNVRSPLHF.

This clonotype was seen many times. The chain is built from TRBV2 and TRBJ2-1; TRBD2 matches 8 bases. The CDR3 consists of 14 residues. Germline-derived CDR1 and CDR2 are SNHLY and FYNNEI. Unmatched junction bases numbered 5, after V lost 1 base and J lost 9 bases. CDR3 residues: CASSEGTAGGEQFF. CDR3 bases: TGTGCCAGCAGTGAAGGGACGGCGGGAGGTGAGCAGTTCTTC.

In its sample, this clonotype was seen many times. The genes are TRBV29-1 and TRBJ1-2; 11 positions match TRBD1. This CDR3 region has 15 residues. Germline trimming cut 6 bases from V and 4 bases from J; bases unmatched to any gene: 10. Per the germline V gene, CDR1 is SQVTM and CDR2 is ANQGSEA. In nucleotides, the CDR3 is TGCAGCGTGGCCGAGGACAGGGGGCGAGGCTATGGCTACACCTTC. It specifies CSVAEDRGRGYGYTF.

This clonotype was seen at least ten times. V and J are TRBV5-1 and TRBJ1-2, with 7 bases aligning to TRBD1. The CDR3 sequence is 14 residues long. Germline CDR1 and CDR2: SGHRS and YFSETQ. V was pared by 2 bases and J by 5 bases, with 6 bases of the junction left unmatched. This CDR3 is CASSLPQQGYGYTF. The CDR3 nucleotides are TGCGCCAGCAGCTTACCCCAACAGGGGTATGGCTACACCTTC.

In its sample, this clonotype was seen many times. The genes are TRBV27 and TRBJ2-7; D uncertain. Germline CDR1 reads MNHEY; CDR2 reads SMNVEV (reference sequence). CDR3 length equals 13 residues. Trimming stripped 5 bases from V and 5 bases from J, with 13 bases between. Here the CDR3 reads CASSRRQLHEQYF. For the CDR3, the DNA is TGTGCCAGCAGTCGTCGGCAGCTTCACGAGCAGTACTTC.

This clonotype was counted a few times. The J gene is TRBJ2-4, the V gene TRBV6-1, with 8 nucleotides matching TRBD2. The CDR3 is made up of 16 amino acids. V gave up 6 bases and J gave up 0 bases; unmatched junction bases: 7. The germline V gene encodes CDR1 MNHNS and CDR2 SASEGT. The CDR3 DNA reads TGTGCCAGCAGAATAGCGGGGACACTAGCCAAAAACATTCAGTACTTC. Translating it yields CASRIAGTLAKNIQYF.

This clonotype was counted ten times or more. CDR3: CASRPEGRETQYF. The CDR3 DNA reads TGTGCCAGCAGGCCGGAGGGGAGGGAGACCCAGTACTTC. The V gene is TRBV6-1, the J gene TRBJ2-5; D possibly corresponds to TRBD2 (6 bases). Germline-derived CDR1 and CDR2 are MNHNS and SASEGT. V was shortened by 6 bases and J by 5 bases, with 13 bases between the two germline ends. The CDR3 is made up of 13 amino acids.

To note about this clonotype: This may arise from a read error, as a much more abundant clone is one base away. The chain couples TRBV6-1 to TRBJ2-3, with TRBD2 matching over 12 bases. The germline gives CDR1 MNHNS, CDR2 SASEGT. The CDR3 contains 17 residues. CDR3 nucleotides: TGTGCCGGCAGTGAAACGGGACTAGCGGGTCTTACAGATACGCAGTATTTT. It encodes CAGSETGLAGLTDTQYF.

This clonotype was found many times. The chain is built from TRBV5-1 and TRBJ1-2; maybe TRBD1 (5 bases). Germline lookup yields CDR1 SGHRS and CDR2 YFSETQ. V was trimmed by 4 bases and J by 4 bases, leaving 17 bases between them. The CDR3 has 15 residues. CDR3 sequence (DNA): TGCGCCAGCAGCCCGCTACCTCAGGGCGGCTATGGCTACACCTTC. It codes for CASSPLPQGGYGYTF.

Here the CDR3 reads CASSVTGTSGSYNEQFF. CDR3 DNA sequence: TGTGCCAGCAGCGTCACAGGGACTAGCGGGTCCTACAATGAGCAGTTCTTC. This chain joins TRBV7-9 and TRBJ2-1, with 12 bases fitting TRBD2. CDR1 is SEHNR and CDR2 is FQNEAQ in the germline V gene (reference sequence). V shed 5 bases and J 1 base; nucleotides not matched to a gene: 6. There are 17 residues in the CDR3.

This clonotype has a count of ten or more. V usage is TRBV27 and J usage is TRBJ1-2; D is ambiguous. This CDR3 region has 14 residues. Germline V gene lookup returns CDR1 MNHEY and CDR2 SMNVEV (reference sequence). Trimming took off 0 bases at V and 8 bases at J, with 13 bases between the two ends. CDR3 bases: TGTGCCAGCAGTTTATCGCCTAAGTTGAGCGGCTACACCTTC. This gives the protein CASSLSPKLSGYTF.

Ten or more counts support this clonotype. The chain combines TRBV10-2 with TRBJ2-1; D call uncertain. The CDR3 sequence is 16 residues long. Germline CDR1 WSHSY, CDR2 SAAADI. Trimming took off 6 bases at V and 4 bases at J, with 19 bases between the two ends. In DNA form, the CDR3 reads TGCGCCAGCAGGGACGGACGCCCAGGCCCTTACAATGAGCAGTTCTTC. Protein sequence: CASRDGRPGPYNEQFF.

This clonotype was seen ten or more times. The V gene is TRBV6-1, the J gene TRBJ2-7, with D perhaps matching TRBD1 or TRBD2 (5 bases each). V was pared by 7 bases and J by 2 bases, with 18 bases between. Germline loops: CDR1 MNHNS, CDR2 SASEGT. This CDR3 is built from 15 residues. The CDR3 protein is CASTLDGGLTYEQYF. Written as DNA, the CDR3 is TGTGCCAGCACCCTAGATGGGGGTCTTACCTACGAGCAGTACTTC.

At least ten counts were recorded for this clonotype. This chain links TRBV5-1 with TRBJ2-3; D unclear. The V end lost 7 bases, the J end lost 2 bases, and 14 bases lay between the germline ends. Per germline, CDR1 SGHRS and CDR2 YFSETQ. The CDR3 is 14 residues long. CDR3 residues: CASSNGDFTDTQYF. CDR3 DNA sequence: TGCGCCAGCTCCAACGGCGACTTCACAGATACGCAGTATTTT.

This clonotype was detected many times. This chain connects TRBV28 to TRBJ2-3, with D possibly matching TRBD1 (5 bases). The CDR3 spans 17 residues. V was clipped by 2 bases and J by 1 base, with 16 bases between them. Germline lookup yields CDR1 MDHEN and CDR2 SYDVKM. The CDR3: CASSLRGTPEGTDTQYF. For the CDR3, the DNA is TGTGCCAGCAGTTTAAGGGGAACCCCTGAGGGCACAGATACGCAGTATTTT.

The sample holds many counts of this clonotype. This rearrangement joins TRBV6-5 to TRBJ2-7; D gene uncertain. This CDR3 contains 12 residues. Between the trimmed V and J ends, which lost 5 bases and 7 bases, there was a span of 12 bases. Germline V CDR1 and CDR2: MNHEY, SVGAGI. The CDR3 DNA reads as TGTGCCAGCAGTAGCCCCTACTGGGAGCAGTACTTC. This codes for CASSSPYWEQYF.

The table lists this clonotype with many counts. V usage is TRBV7-2 and J usage is TRBJ2-7; tentative D call: TRBD2 (6 bases). Germline-derived CDR1 and CDR2 are SGHTA and FQGNSA. The V end lost 0 bases, the J end lost 4 bases, and 19 bases lay between the germline ends. The CDR3 loop spans 17 amino acids. Here the CDR3 DNA reads TGTGCCAGCAGCTTAGCCAGGACGGTGCGCGGGACTTACGAGCAGTACTTC. Translation: CASSLARTVRGTYEQYF. Together with reference TRBV7-2 and TRBJ2-7, the CDR3 gives the full variable domain: GAGVSQSPSNKVTEKGKDVELRCDPISGHTALYWYRQSLGQGLEFLIYFQGNSAPDKSGLPSDRFSAERTGGSVSTLTIQRTQQEDSAVYLCASSLARTVRGTYEQYFGPGTRLTVT.

This clonotype was picked up many times. The gene calls are TRBV4-3 and TRBJ2-3; 8 nucleotides line up with TRBD2. V lost 1 base and J lost 0; bases outside the gene matches: 3. CDR3 size: 16 residues. CDR1 LGHNA and CDR2 YSLEER come from the germline V gene. The CDR3 DNA sequence: TGCGCCAGCAGCCAAGGCGTAGCGGGGAGCACAGATACGCAGTATTTT. Translating gives CASSQGVAGSTDTQYF.

This clonotype was found a few times. This rearrangement joins TRBV7-9 to TRBJ2-7, with D perhaps TRBD1 (6 bases). The V gene's germline CDR1 is SEHNR and CDR2 FQNEAQ (reference sequence). The CDR3 extends over 15 amino acids. V was trimmed by 1 base and J by 5 bases, leaving 15 bases between them. CDR3 protein: CASSLGRLQGNEQYF. The CDR3 DNA reads as TGTGCCAGCAGCTTAGGTCGGTTACAGGGAAACGAGCAGTACTTC.

This clonotype was seen repeatedly, ten times or more. The chain is built from TRBV20-1 and TRBJ2-7; a weak D match, TRBD1 (5 bases). Germline values: CDR1 DFQATT, CDR2 SNEGSKA (reference sequence). This CDR3 spans 13 amino acids. V lost 3 bases to trimming and J lost 1 base, with 10 bases between them. The CDR3 sequence is CSARGLESYEQYF. As DNA, the CDR3 is TGCAGTGCTAGGGGGCTTGAGTCCTACGAGCAGTACTTC.